This T cell receptor (beta chain) came from a study of CD8+ T cells in alopecia areata. Whole-study findings and limits: Only one nonresponder was present, which leaves the link between baseline CD8+ expansion and response uncertain. Within the top 100, expanded CD8+ clones significantly decreased with tofacitinib, as did scalp clonality.

The CDR3 covers 17 residues. J was trimmed by 11 bases and V by 1 base; bases with no gene match: 19. Germline loops: CDR1 SEHNR, CDR2 FQNEAQ (reference sequence). This clone was counted only a few times. Antigen: not known. The treatment was: oral pan-JAK inhibitor, 5-10 mg twice daily. Extracted from the samples, RNA was reverse transcribed into cDNA to serve as the sequencing template. The table came from immunoSEQ multiplex PCR; TCRdb's copy has only in-frame clones and leaves some out. The table includes 200,000 to 250,000 clones, less than 50% detected once. The specimen comprised CD4+ T cells sorted from blood, sampled at roughly week 36, from a patient treated with tofacitinib. V is TRBV7-9 and J is TRBJ1-1; TRBD1 agrees at 7 bases. The receptor was derived from a human donor with alopecia areata. The CDR3 DNA is TGTGCCAGCAGCTTAGATCAGGGGGTAACAGGCCTAGTAGCCGCTTTCTTT. It specifies CASSLDQGVTGLVAAFF.